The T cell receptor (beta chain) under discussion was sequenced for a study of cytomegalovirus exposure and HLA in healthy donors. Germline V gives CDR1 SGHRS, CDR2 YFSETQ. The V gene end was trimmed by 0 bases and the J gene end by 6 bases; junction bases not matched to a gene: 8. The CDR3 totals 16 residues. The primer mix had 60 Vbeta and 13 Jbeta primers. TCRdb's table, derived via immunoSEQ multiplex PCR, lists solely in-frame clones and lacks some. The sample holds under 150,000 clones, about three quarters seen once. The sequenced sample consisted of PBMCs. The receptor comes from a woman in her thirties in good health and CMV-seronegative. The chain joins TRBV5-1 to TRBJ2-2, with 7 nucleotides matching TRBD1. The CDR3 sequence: CASSLAVQGTAGELFF. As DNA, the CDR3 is TGCGCCAGCAGCTTGGCCGTACAGGGGACCGCCGGGGAGCTGTTTTTT.